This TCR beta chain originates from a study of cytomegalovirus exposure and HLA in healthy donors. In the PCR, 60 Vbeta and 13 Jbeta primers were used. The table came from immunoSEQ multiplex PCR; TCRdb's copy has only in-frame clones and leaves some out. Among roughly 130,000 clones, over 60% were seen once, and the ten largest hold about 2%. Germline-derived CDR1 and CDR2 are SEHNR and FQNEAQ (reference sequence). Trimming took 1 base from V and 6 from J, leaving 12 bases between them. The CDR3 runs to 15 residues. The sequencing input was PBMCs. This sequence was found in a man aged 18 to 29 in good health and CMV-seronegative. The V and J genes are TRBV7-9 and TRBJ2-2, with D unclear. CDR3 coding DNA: TGTGCCAGCAGCTTAGAGAAGCGAGAAGCCGGGGAGCTGTTTTTT. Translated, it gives CASSLEKREAGELFF. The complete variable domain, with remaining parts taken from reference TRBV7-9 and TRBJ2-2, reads DTGVSQNPRHKITKRGQNVTFRCDPISEHNRLYWYRQTLGQGPEFLTYFQNEAQLEKSRLLSDRFSAERPKGSFSTLEIQRTEQGDSAMYLCASSLEKREAGELFFGEGSRLTVL.